These 20 T cell receptor beta chains were all obtained from the same sample, sequenced in a study of blood T cell repertoires in COVID-19 (TCRdb year 2020). Receptor libraries were prepared by the immunoSEQ multiplex PCR assay. Held by TCRdb, this immuneACCESS table contains in-frame sequences only and omits some clones. Under half of the omission traces to an unresolved V gene where checked; the cause of the rest is unknown. The table for this sample lists some 200,000 clones; around 86% of them were counted only once. The ten biggest clones cover around 6.5% of the sample. Specimen: peripheral blood. The receptors come from a woman between 40 and 55 years old with acute or convalescent COVID-19.

The chain combines TRBV4-2 with TRBJ1-5, with D perhaps TRBD1 (6 bases). V lost 4 bases, J lost 9 bases, and 19 bases lay in between. The CDR3 length is 15 residues. CDR1 and CDR2 from the germline V gene are LGHNA and YNFKEQ. CDR3 in DNA: TGTGCCAGCAGCCCTTTGGCAGGGGCGGATCGGCCCCAGCATTTT. Its protein is CASSPLAGADRPQHF.

Regarding this clone: The same CDR3 arises from other DNA sequences in this sample as well. The chain is built from TRBV3-1 (or the pseudogene TRBV3-2) and TRBJ1-1; D might be TRBD1 (5 bases). The CDR3 is 14 amino acids. Per germline, CDR1 LGHDT and CDR2 YNNKEL (reference sequence). V dropped 1 base and J dropped 1 base, with 7 bases sitting between them. CDR3 nucleotide sequence: TGTGCCAGCAGCCAAGTGGGGGGGAACACTGAAGCTTTCTTT. It yields the protein CASSQVGGNTEAFF.

This chain connects TRBV5-1 to TRBJ1-1; 9 nucleotides agree with TRBD1. Germline V CDR1 and CDR2: SGHRS, YFSETQ. Losses at the gene ends were 4 bases for V and 10 bases for J; bases not matched to a gene: 26. The CDR3 is 19 amino acids. In nucleotides, the CDR3 is TGCGCCAGCAGCCCTGGGACAGGGTATCAAAGCGTTTCGTCCCAGCGAGCTTTCTTT. It codes for CASSPGTGYQSVSSQRAFF.

The V gene is TRBV10-3, the J gene TRBJ1-1, with 11 bases matching TRBD1. This CDR3 has 14 amino acids. The J segment lost 1 base and the V segment lost 9 bases, leaving 4 bases of the junction unmatched. CDR1 and CDR2 (germline): ENHRY, SYGVKD. This CDR3 is CAIGQGARNTEAFF. DNA of the CDR3: TGTGCCATAGGACAGGGGGCGCGGAACACTGAAGCTTTCTTT.

The CDR3 reads CASRASGGYEQYF. CDR3 nucleotide sequence: TGTGCCAGCAGGGCTAGCGGGGGCTACGAGCAGTACTTC. The chain recombines TRBV27 with TRBJ2-7; 10 nucleotides line up with TRBD2. Germline values: CDR1 MNHEY, CDR2 SMNVEV (reference sequence). This CDR3 has 13 residues. V was pared by 6 bases and J by 3 bases, with 2 bases of the junction left unmatched.

This clone was seen only a few times. This chain joins TRBV7-2 and TRBJ2-5, with 7 positions matching TRBD2. The CDR3 sequence is 17 residues long. V lost 0 bases, J lost 5 bases, and 12 bases stayed unmatched. The V gene's germline CDR1 is SGHTA and CDR2 FQGNSA. CDR3 amino acids: CASSLAGGRGNGETQYF. As DNA, the CDR3 is TGTGCCAGCAGCTTAGCGGGAGGGCGGGGAAACGGGGAGACCCAGTACTTC.

V is TRBV18 and J is TRBJ1-2; D is ambiguous. The CDR3 extends over 13 amino acids. V lost 2 bases and J 5 bases, leaving 9 bases between the germline ends. Per the germline V gene, CDR1 is KGHSH and CDR2 is LQKENI. In DNA form, the CDR3 reads TGTGCCAGCTCACCAGACACCGATTATGGCTACACCTTC. Translated: CASSPDTDYGYTF.

The chain has TRBV15 and TRBJ1-6, with D unresolved. The V gene lost 1 base and the J gene lost 5 bases, with 12 bases spanning the gap. The CDR3 totals 16 residues. Germline V gene sequence: CDR1 LNHNV, CDR2 YYDKDF (reference sequence). CDR3 sequence (DNA): TGTGCCACCAGCAGAGGCGGGGAGTCGGATAATTCACCCCTCCACTTT. It specifies CATSRGGESDNSPLHF.

This clone turned up a few times. The chain recombines TRBV7-9 with TRBJ2-2, with TRBD1 matching 7 bases. Germline loops: CDR1 SEHNR, CDR2 FQNEAQ (reference sequence). The CDR3 is 16 amino acids. J was trimmed by 1 base and V by 7 bases; bases with no gene match: 9. The CDR3 is CASTPTRTGNTGELFF. In DNA form, the CDR3 reads TGTGCCAGCACCCCGACCAGGACAGGGAACACCGGGGAGCTGTTTTTT.

The chain uses TRBV23-1 and TRBJ2-2; TRBD2 is a possible D gene (6 bases). TRBV23-1 is identified as an open reading frame with a role that is uncertain. V was pared by 0 bases and J by 4 bases, with 15 bases between. There are 17 residues in the CDR3. The CDR3 DNA sequence: TGCGCCAGCAGTCAATCCGGGGGTCGGGGTTCCACCGGGGAGCTGTTTTTT. Translated, it gives CASSQSGGRGSTGELFF.

This clone was seen once. The same CDR3 also results from other DNA sequences found in this sample. V and J are TRBV6-5 and TRBJ1-2; D is perhaps TRBD1 (5 bases). Trimming took 2 bases from V and 4 from J, leaving 5 bases between them. The CDR3 consists of 12 residues. Germline CDR1 MNHEY, CDR2 SVGAGI. CDR3 nucleotides: TGTGCCAGCAGTTACAGGGGCTATGGCTACACCTTC. Amino acid sequence: CASSYRGYGYTF.

V and J are TRBV10-1 and TRBJ2-2; the D gene is possibly TRBD1 (5 bases). Germline V gene lookup returns CDR1 WNHNN and CDR2 SYGVQD (reference sequence). V was clipped by 2 bases and J by 1 base, with 5 bases between them. The CDR3 is made up of 14 amino acids. CDR3 amino acids: CASSETGNTGELFF. In DNA form, the CDR3 reads TGCGCCAGCAGTGAGACAGGGAACACCGGGGAGCTGTTTTTT.

The rearrangement uses TRBV5-1 and TRBJ1-3, with D possibly being TRBD1 (5 bases). Trimming pared 2 bases from V and 6 bases from J, leaving 12 bases between. Per the germline V gene, CDR1 is SGHRS and CDR2 is YFSETQ. CDR3 length: 14 amino acids. The CDR3, as DNA: TGCGCCAGCAGCTTATCAGGGATTGCAAACACCATATATTTT. Its protein product is CASSLSGIANTIYF.

This clone has more than one count but fewer than ten. The J gene is TRBJ2-7, the V gene TRBV4-2; D may be TRBD2 (6 bases). V lost 0 bases, J lost 7 bases, and 13 bases lay in between. The CDR3 extends over 14 amino acids. Germline CDR1 LGHNA, CDR2 YNFKEQ. The CDR3 DNA sequence: TGTGCCAGCAGCCAAGATCGCGGGACCCGGGAGCAGTACTTC. Its translation: CASSQDRGTREQYF.

This chain links TRBV2 with TRBJ1-1; 7 nucleotides agree with TRBD1. CDR1 and CDR2 (germline): SNHLY, FYNNEI. CDR3 length: 15 amino acids. V was clipped by 2 bases and J by 2 bases; unmatched bases: 5. The CDR3 DNA reads as TGTGCCAGCAGTGAAAGGGACAGATCCAACACTGAAGCTTTCTTT. It yields the protein CASSERDRSNTEAFF.

This sequence joins TRBV2 and TRBJ2-5; D is perhaps TRBD2 (7 bases). Germline V gene lookup returns CDR1 SNHLY and CDR2 FYNNEI. The V gene lost 10 bases and the J gene lost 5 bases, with 23 bases spanning the gap. The CDR3 runs to 15 residues. DNA for the CDR3: TGTGCCACCCAGAGGGGAGGGGGGGGCAGTGAGACCCAGTACTTC. Protein product: CATQRGGGGSETQYF.

This chain connects TRBV29-1 to TRBJ2-1, with TRBD2 identical over 14 bases. Germline V lookup: CDR1 SQVTM, CDR2 ANQGSEA. CDR3 length: 16 residues. V was pared by 6 bases and J by 0 bases, with 4 bases of the junction left unmatched. In nucleotides, the CDR3 is TGCAGCGTCGGACTAGCGGGAGGTAACTCCTACAATGAGCAGTTCTTC. Translated: CSVGLAGGNSYNEQFF.

The chain couples TRBV20-1 to TRBJ2-7; 7 positions agree with TRBD1. The V segment lost 6 bases and the J segment 4 bases; nucleotides outside the gene matches: 3. Germline V lookup: CDR1 DFQATT, CDR2 SNEGSKA (reference sequence). The length of the CDR3 is 11 residues. CDR3 in amino acids: CSAGTVYEQYF. The CDR3 DNA is TGCAGTGCAGGGACAGTATACGAGCAGTACTTC.

The rearrangement uses TRBV5-1 and TRBJ2-3, with D perhaps TRBD1 (6 bases). Deletions cut 4 bases from V and 7 bases from J, with 13 bases between. Germline-derived CDR1 and CDR2 are SGHRS and YFSETQ. This CDR3 comprises 13 residues. In DNA, the CDR3 is TGCGCCAGCAGCCGGACAGACGCCTATACGCAGTATTTT. Translating gives CASSRTDAYTQYF.

The rearrangement links TRBV6-5 to TRBJ2-1, with 11 bases identical to TRBD2. This CDR3 comprises 15 residues. The trim removed 4 bases at V and 5 bases at J, leaving 4 bases unmatched. Per the germline V gene, CDR1 is MNHEY and CDR2 is SVGAGI. CDR3 in amino acids: CASSSPGLADNEQFF. The CDR3 coding sequence is TGTGCCAGCAGTTCACCGGGACTAGCGGACAATGAGCAGTTCTTC.